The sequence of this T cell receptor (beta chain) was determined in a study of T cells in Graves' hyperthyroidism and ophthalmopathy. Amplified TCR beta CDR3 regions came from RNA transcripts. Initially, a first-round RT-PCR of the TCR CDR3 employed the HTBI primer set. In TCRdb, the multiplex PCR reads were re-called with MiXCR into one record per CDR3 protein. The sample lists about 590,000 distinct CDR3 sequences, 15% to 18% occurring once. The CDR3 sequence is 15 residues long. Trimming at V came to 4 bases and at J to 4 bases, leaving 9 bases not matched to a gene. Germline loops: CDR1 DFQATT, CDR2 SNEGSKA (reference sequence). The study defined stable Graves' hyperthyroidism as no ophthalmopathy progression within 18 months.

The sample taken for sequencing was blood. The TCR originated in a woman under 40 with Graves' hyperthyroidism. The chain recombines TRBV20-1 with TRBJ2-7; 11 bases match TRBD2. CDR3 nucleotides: TGCAGTGCTACCATCGGGACTAGCGGAGATTACGAGCAGTACTTC. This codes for CSATIGTSGDYEQYF.